The text below deals with one TCR beta chain. Individuals drawn from 24 US areas were about 18 to 90 years old. This sample is drawn from a study of blood T cell repertoires in COVID-19. Study overall: Material from acute and convalescent COVID-19 was sourced from the United States, Italy and Spain. Sample material is recorded as cDNA or gDNA derived from T cells, B-cell-depleted T cells, or PBMCs.

This CDR3 contains 15 residues. V lost 4 bases and J 7 bases, leaving 22 bases between the germline ends. Germline CDR1 GTSNPN, CDR2 SVGIG (reference sequence). Profiling relied on immunoSEQ multiplex PCR, and the TCRdb table lists in-frame clones only, not all of them. The table records fewer than 300,000 clones, about nine tenths of them present only once. V gene TRBV30 combines with J gene TRBJ1-2; D uncertain. The sample was PBMCs or T cells enriched from blood (not recorded which). The receptor comes from a woman aged 30 to 39 who had recovered from COVID-19. The chain's CDR3 is CAWMFAGPSRFGYTF. In nucleotides, the CDR3 is TGTGCCTGGATGTTCGCCGGTCCGTCCAGGTTTGGCTACACCTTC.